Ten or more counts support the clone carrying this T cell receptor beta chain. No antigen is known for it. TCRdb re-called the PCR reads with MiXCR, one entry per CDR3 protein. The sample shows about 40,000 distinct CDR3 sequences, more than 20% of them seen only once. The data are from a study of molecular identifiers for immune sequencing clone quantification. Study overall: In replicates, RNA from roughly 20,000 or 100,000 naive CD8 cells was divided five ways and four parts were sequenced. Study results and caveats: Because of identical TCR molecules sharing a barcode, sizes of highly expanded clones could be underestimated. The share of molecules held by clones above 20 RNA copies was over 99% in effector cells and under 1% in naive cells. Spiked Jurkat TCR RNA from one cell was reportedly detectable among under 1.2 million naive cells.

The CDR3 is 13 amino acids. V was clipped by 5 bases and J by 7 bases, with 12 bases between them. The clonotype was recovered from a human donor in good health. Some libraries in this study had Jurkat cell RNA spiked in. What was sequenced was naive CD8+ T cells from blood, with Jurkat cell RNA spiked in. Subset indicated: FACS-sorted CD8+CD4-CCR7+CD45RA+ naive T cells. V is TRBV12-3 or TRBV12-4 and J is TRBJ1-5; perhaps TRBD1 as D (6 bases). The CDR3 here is CASSLTGNQPQHF. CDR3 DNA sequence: TGTGCCAGCAGTCTTACAGGGAACCAGCCCCAGCATTTT.